One sample yielded the 21 T cell receptor beta chains listed below, sequenced in a study of identical twins. TCRdb reprocessed the 5' RACE reads via MiXCR and lists one record per CDR3 protein. Of about 1.7 million distinct CDR3 sequences in the sample, around a third were seen once. The specimen sequenced was cord blood. All receptors come from a newborn girl in good health.

The rearrangement joins TRBV3-1 to TRBJ1-1; no clear D. The CDR3 is made up of 15 amino acids. The germline gives CDR1 LGHDT, CDR2 YNNKEL (reference sequence). The V gene lost 2 bases and the J gene lost 1 base, with 11 bases spanning the gap. This CDR3 reads CASSQMSQANTEAFF. CDR3 DNA sequence: TGTGCCAGCAGCCAAATGAGCCAGGCGAACACTGAAGCTTTCTTT.

This clonotype was seen more than once but under ten times. The chain combines TRBV2 with TRBJ2-5; 9 positions agree with TRBD2. From germline, CDR1 is SNHLY and CDR2 FYNNEI. The CDR3 has 15 amino acids. J was trimmed by 2 bases and V by 6 bases; bases with no gene match: 7. The CDR3 protein is CASSGGLAHQETQYF. DNA of the CDR3: TGTGCCAGCAGCGGGGGACTAGCTCATCAAGAGACCCAGTACTTC.

The genes are TRBV12-3 or TRBV12-4 and TRBJ2-3; perhaps TRBD2 as D (6 bases). V shed 11 bases and J shed 3 bases, with 12 bases lying between them. This CDR3 contains 12 residues. The CDR3 is CASVRGTDTQYF. CDR3 sequence (DNA): TGTGCCTCCGTCCGGGGGACAGATACGCAGTATTTT.

J is TRBJ2-7 and V is TRBV12-3 or TRBV12-4; TRBD2 matches at 7 bases. The trim removed 5 bases at V and 2 bases at J, leaving 9 bases unmatched. The CDR3 runs 15 residues. In DNA, the CDR3 is TGTGCCAGCAGTCACGGGGCTAGCGGAACCTACGAGCAGTACTTC. Translated: CASSHGASGTYEQYF.

The chain joins TRBV7-9 to TRBJ1-1; D unclear. Germline-derived CDR1 and CDR2 are SEHNR and FQNEAQ (reference sequence). The CDR3 has 13 residues. V was shortened by 7 bases and J by 6 bases, with 15 bases between the two germline ends. CDR3 amino acids: CASTHESHAEAFF. CDR3 DNA sequence: TGTGCCAGCACCCACGAATCGCACGCTGAAGCTTTCTTT.

In this sample, this clonotype turned up a few times. This chain connects TRBV9 to TRBJ1-6; tentative D call: TRBD1 (5 bases). CDR3 length equals 15 residues. Germline V gene lookup returns CDR1 SGDLS and CDR2 YYNGEE. V was trimmed by 7 bases and J by 15 bases, leaving 26 bases between them. CDR3 loop: CASGLGPSQGRDLHF. DNA of the CDR3: TGTGCCAGCGGGCTAGGGCCTTCTCAGGGACGTGACCTCCACTTT.

The J gene is TRBJ2-4, the V gene TRBV5-4; D perhaps matches TRBD1 (6 bases). Judging by the DNA end, TRBJ2-7 fits better; the J call may be wrong. Germline V gene sequence: CDR1 SGHNT, CDR2 YYREEE (reference sequence). The CDR3 contains 16 residues. The CDR3 region has the DNA TGTGCCAGCAGCCCCGGACGGACAGTGAGCTCCTACGAGCAGTACTTC. As protein: CASSPGRTVSSYEQYF.

A few counts support this clonotype. The chain employs TRBV28 and TRBJ2-1; D may be TRBD2 (5 bases). Deletions cut 6 bases from V and 0 bases from J, with 12 bases between. Germline V gene lookup returns CDR1 MDHEN and CDR2 SYDVKM. CDR3 length: 15 residues. The CDR3 DNA reads TGTGCCAGCAGACGAGGAGGTGGCTCCTACAATGAGCAGTTCTTC. Its protein is CASRRGGGSYNEQFF.

This clonotype was observed a few times. The gene calls are TRBV12-5 and TRBJ1-1; the D is unclear. The CDR3 loop spans 16 amino acids. Germline V CDR1 and CDR2: LGHNT, FRNRAP. V lost 1 base, J lost 11 bases, and 23 bases lay in between. CDR3 sequence (DNA): TGTGCTAGTGGTTTGGCTAAAACGACACCCAAAATAGGTGCTTTCTTT. It specifies CASGLAKTTPKIGAFF.

This chain uses TRBV3-1 with TRBJ2-1, with 10 bases fitting TRBD2. The CDR3 consists of 14 residues. Unmatched junction bases numbered 2, after V lost 0 bases and J lost 9 bases. Germline V lookup: CDR1 LGHDT, CDR2 YNNKEL (reference sequence). CDR3 sequence reads: CASSQDGTSAEQFF. The CDR3 nucleotides are TGTGCCAGCAGCCAAGATGGGACTAGCGCTGAGCAGTTCTTC.

V gene TRBV20-1 combines with J gene TRBJ2-3; D perhaps matches TRBD2 (6 bases). Germline CDR1 is DFQATT and CDR2 is SNEGSKA (reference sequence). The CDR3 is made up of 15 amino acids. V was cut by 6 bases and J by 0 bases, with 16 bases left in between. The CDR3 protein is CSAPGGFSSTDTQYF. The DNA for the CDR3 is TGCAGTGCCCCTGGGGGGTTTTCTAGCACAGATACGCAGTATTTT.

This clonotype was seen more than once but under ten times. This CDR3 is CASATSGGANEQFF. The DNA for the CDR3 is TGTGCCAGCGCGACTAGCGGGGGGGCCAATGAGCAGTTCTTC. The rearrangement uses TRBV7-2 and TRBJ2-1; 14 nucleotides agree with TRBD2. Germline-derived CDR1 and CDR2 are SGHTA and FQGNSA. The CDR3 loop spans 14 amino acids. After removal of 8 bases from V and 6 bases from J, the junction contained 3 bases not matched to a gene. Filled out from reference TRBV7-2 and TRBJ2-1, the complete variable domain reads GAGVSQSPSNKVTEKGKDVELRCDPISGHTALYWYRQSLGQGLEFLIYFQGNSAPDKSGLPSDRFSAERTGGSVSTLTIQRTQQEDSAVYLCASATSGGANEQFFGPGTRLTVL.

This clonotype was seen a few times. The CDR3 sequence is CASSHRDRGVSNQPQHF. The CDR3, as DNA: TGTGCCAGCAGTCACAGGGACAGGGGGGTTAGTAATCAGCCCCAGCATTTT. V gene TRBV2 combines with J gene TRBJ1-5, with 11 bases fitting TRBD1. The V and J ends lost 5 bases and 4 bases, in that order; junction bases with no gene match: 10. The CDR3 has 17 residues. Germline V CDR1 and CDR2: SNHLY, FYNNEI.

In this sample, this clonotype turned up many times. The J gene is TRBJ2-4, the V gene TRBV3-1; D call uncertain. CDR1 is LGHDT, CDR2 YNNKEL, per germline (reference sequence). The germline V and J ends were trimmed by 3 bases and 0 bases, with 3 bases remaining between them. The CDR3 totals 13 residues. The CDR3 DNA follows: TGTGCCAGCAGCCAGTCAGCCAAAAACATTCAGTACTTC. It is translated as CASSQSAKNIQYF.

In its sample, this clonotype was seen a few times. The chain recombines TRBV28 with TRBJ2-1; 7 nucleotides match TRBD2. The DNA end favors TRBJ2-7, so the J call may be wrong. The CDR3 consists of 14 residues. Germline CDR1 is MDHEN and CDR2 is SYDVKM. The CDR3 loop is CASSPTSAYNEQYF. DNA of the CDR3: TGTGCCAGCAGTCCTACTAGCGCCTACAATGAGCAGTACTTC.

The genes are TRBV2 and TRBJ1-5; perhaps TRBD1 as D (6 bases). The CDR3 totals 15 residues. V was shortened by 2 bases and J by 3 bases, with 11 bases between the two germline ends. The germline gives CDR1 SNHLY, CDR2 FYNNEI. The CDR3 loop reads CASSEIGTINQPQHF. CDR3 DNA sequence: TGTGCCAGCAGTGAAATTGGGACAATCAATCAGCCCCAGCATTTT.

The chain is built from TRBV27 and TRBJ1-1; TRBD1 might be the D (6 bases). Per germline, CDR1 MNHEY and CDR2 SMNVEV (reference sequence). The V end was cut by 6 bases, the J end by 2 bases, with 13 bases between. The CDR3 sequence is 14 residues long. The CDR3 coding sequence is TGTGCCAGCAGAAACAGGGCTGGCAACACTGAAGCTTTCTTT. Its translation is CASRNRAGNTEAFF.

With regard to this clonotype: A read error may explain this, as a much larger clone is one base away. V gene TRBV27 combines with J gene TRBJ2-3; maybe TRBD2 (6 bases). The CDR3 has 17 residues. In germline, CDR1 is MNHEY, CDR2 SMNVEV (reference sequence). CDR3 nucleotides: TGTGCCAGCGGTTTAAATGCTCGGGAGAGCGGCACAGATACGCAGTATTTT. It translates to CASGLNARESGTDTQYF.

This clonotype has only a few counts. The chain combines TRBV25-1 with TRBJ1-2, with D possibly being TRBD1 (6 bases). CDR3 length: 13 amino acids. Germline-derived CDR1 and CDR2 are MGHDK and SYGVNS. The germline V and J ends were trimmed by 7 bases and 3 bases, with 12 bases remaining between them. This chain's CDR3 is CASMSGADYGYTF. CDR3 in DNA: TGTGCCAGCATGTCAGGGGCTGACTATGGCTACACCTTC.

This clonotype was counted between two and nine times. This sequence joins TRBV12-3 or TRBV12-4 and TRBJ2-7; the D gene could be TRBD1 or TRBD2 (6 bases each). The CDR3 loop spans 14 amino acids. V shed 3 bases and J shed 5 bases, with 14 bases lying between them. This CDR3 is CASSLEQEGDEQYF. For the CDR3, the DNA is TGTGCCAGCAGTTTGGAGCAGGAGGGGGACGAGCAGTACTTC.

This clonotype appeared a single time. This chain joins TRBV10-3 and TRBJ2-7; a possible D gene is TRBD2 (5 bases). Trimming removed 8 bases at V and 1 base at J, with 15 bases between. The CDR3 is 14 residues long. Germline-derived CDR1 and CDR2 are ENHRY and SYGVKD. CDR3 bases: TGTGCCATCCAGAGTAGCGTAGTATCCTACGAGCAGTACTTC. This translates into CAIQSSVVSYEQYF.